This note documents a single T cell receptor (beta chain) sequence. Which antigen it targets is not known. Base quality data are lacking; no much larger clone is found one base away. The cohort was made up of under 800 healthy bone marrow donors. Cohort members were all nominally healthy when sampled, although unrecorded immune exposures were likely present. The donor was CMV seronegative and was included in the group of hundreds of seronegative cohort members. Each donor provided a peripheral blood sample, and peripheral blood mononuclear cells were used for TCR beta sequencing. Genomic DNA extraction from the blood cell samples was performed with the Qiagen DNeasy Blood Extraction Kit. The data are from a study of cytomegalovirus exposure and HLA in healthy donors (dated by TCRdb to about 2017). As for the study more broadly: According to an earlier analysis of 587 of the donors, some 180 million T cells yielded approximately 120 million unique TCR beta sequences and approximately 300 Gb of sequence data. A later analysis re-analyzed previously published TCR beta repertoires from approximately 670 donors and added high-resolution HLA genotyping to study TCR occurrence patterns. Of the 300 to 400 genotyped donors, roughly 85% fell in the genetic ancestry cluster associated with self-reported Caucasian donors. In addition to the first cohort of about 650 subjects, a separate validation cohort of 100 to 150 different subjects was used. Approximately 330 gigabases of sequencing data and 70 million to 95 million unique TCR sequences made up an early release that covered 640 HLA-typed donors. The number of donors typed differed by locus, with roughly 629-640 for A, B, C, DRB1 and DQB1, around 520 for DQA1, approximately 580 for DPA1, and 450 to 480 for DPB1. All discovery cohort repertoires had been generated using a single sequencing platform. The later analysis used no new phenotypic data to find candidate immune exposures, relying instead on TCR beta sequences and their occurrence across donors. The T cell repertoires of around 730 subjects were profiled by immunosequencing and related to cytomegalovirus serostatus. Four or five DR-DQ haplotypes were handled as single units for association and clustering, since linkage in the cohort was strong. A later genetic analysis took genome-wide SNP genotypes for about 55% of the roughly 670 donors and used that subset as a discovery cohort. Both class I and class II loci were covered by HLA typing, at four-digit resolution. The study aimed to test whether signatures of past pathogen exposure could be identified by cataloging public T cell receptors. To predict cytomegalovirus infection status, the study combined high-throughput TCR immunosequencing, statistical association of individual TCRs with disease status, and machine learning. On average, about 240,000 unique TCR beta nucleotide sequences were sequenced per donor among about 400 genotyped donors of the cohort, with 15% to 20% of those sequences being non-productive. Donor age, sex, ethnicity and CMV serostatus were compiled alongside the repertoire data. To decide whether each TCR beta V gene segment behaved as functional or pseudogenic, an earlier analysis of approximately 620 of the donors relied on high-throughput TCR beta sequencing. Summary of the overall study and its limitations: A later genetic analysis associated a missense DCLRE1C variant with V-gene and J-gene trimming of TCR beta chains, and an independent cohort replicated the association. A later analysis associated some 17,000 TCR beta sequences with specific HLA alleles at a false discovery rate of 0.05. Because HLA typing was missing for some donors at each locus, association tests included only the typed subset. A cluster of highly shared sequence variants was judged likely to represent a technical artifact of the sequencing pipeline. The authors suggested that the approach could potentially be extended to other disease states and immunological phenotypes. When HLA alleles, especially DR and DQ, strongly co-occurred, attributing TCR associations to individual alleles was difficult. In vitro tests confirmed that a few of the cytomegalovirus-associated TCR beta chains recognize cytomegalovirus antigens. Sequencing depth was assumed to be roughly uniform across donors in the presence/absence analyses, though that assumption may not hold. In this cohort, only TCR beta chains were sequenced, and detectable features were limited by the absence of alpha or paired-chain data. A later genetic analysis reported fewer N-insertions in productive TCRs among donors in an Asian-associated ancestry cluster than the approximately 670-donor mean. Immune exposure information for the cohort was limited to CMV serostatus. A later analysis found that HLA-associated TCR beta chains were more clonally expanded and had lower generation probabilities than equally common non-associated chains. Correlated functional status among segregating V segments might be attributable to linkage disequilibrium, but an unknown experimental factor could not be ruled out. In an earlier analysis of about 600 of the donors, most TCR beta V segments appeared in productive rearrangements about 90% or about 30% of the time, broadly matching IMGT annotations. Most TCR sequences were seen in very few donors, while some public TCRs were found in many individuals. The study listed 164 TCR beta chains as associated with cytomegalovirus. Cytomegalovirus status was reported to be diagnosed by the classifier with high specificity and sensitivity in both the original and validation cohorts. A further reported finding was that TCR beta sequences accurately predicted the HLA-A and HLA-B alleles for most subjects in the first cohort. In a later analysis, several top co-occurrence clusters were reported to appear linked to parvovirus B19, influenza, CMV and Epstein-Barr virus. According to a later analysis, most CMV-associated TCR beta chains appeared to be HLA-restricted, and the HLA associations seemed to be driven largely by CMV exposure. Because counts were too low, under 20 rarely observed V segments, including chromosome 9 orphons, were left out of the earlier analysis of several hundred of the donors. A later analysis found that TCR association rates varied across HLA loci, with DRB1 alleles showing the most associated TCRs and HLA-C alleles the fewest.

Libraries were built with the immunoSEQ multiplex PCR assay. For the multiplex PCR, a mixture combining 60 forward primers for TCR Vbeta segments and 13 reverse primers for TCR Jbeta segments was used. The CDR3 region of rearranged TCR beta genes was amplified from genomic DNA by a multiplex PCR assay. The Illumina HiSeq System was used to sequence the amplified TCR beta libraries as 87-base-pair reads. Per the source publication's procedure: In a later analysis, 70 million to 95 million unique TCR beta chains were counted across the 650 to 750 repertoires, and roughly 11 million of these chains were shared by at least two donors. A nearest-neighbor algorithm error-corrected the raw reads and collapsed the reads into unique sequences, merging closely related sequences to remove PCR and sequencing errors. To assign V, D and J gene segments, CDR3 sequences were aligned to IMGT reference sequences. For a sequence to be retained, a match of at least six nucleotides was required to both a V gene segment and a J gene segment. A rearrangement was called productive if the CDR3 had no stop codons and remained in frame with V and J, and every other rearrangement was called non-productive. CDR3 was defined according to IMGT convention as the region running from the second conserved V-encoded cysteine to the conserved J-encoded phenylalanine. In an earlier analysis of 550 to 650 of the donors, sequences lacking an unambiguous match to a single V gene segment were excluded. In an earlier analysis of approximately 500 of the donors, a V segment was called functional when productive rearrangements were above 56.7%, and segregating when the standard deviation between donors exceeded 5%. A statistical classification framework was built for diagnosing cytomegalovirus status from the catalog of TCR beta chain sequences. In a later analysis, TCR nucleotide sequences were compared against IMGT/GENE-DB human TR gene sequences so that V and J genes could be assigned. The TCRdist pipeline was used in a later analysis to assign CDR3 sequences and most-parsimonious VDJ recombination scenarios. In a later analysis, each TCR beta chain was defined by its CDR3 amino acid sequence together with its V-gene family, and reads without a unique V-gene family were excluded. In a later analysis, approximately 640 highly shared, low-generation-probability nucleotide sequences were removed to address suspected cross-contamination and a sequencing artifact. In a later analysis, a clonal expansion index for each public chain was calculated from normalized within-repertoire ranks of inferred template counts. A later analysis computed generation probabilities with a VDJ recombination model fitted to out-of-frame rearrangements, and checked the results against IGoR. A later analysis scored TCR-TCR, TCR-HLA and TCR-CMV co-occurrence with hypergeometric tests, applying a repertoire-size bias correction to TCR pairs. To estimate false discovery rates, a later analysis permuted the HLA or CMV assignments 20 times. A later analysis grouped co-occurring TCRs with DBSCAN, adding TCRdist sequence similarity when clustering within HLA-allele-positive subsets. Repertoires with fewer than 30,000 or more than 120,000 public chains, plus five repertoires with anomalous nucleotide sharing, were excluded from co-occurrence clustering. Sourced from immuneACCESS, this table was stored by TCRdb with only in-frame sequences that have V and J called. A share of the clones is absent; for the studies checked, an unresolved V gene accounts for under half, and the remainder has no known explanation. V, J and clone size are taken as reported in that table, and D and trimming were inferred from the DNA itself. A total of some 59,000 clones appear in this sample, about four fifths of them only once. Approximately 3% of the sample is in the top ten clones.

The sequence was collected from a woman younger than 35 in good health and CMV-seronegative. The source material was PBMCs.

The DNA sequence is TGTGCCACCAGCACTCAAAACGAGTGGTATCGGGATACGCAGTATTTT. Its amino acids are CATSTQNEWYRDTQYF. The chain couples TRBV15 to TRBJ2-3; confidence is insufficient to name the D gene. V is clipped by 4 bases and J by 6 bases, and the sequence between their germline boundaries is 20 bases long. For CDR1 and CDR2, the germline V gene (reference sequence) lists LNHNV and YYDKDF. The CDR3 runs 16 amino acids, cysteine and phenylalanine included. Only the CDR3 DNA is retained, 48 bases long and in frame from the first base.